A single sample gave rise to the 11 T cell receptor beta chains below, sequenced in a study of shared clonotypes between healthy human individuals. Naive CD8 cells, CD45RO-negative and positively selected for CCR7, excluded terminally differentiated effector memory CD45RA+ cells. Clones were read by immunoSEQ multiplex PCR, and TCRdb kept only the in-frame ones, dropping some. The repertoire includes roughly 570,000 clones, 98% of them detected once, and approximately 0.3% sits in the top ten. Specimen: naive CD8+ T cells sorted from blood. Receptors originate from a man aged 25-45 years in good health.

The chain links TRBV5-1 to TRBJ2-5; the D is unclear. The V end was cut by 1 base, the J end by 2 bases, with 6 bases between. The CDR3 loop spans 13 amino acids. Germline values: CDR1 SGHRS, CDR2 YFSETQ. Here the CDR3 reads CASSLHRQETQYF. As DNA, the CDR3 is TGCGCCAGCAGCTTGCACAGACAAGAGACCCAGTACTTC.

J is TRBJ1-2 and V is TRBV6-4; possibly TRBD1 for D (6 bases). V lost 2 bases, J lost 4 bases, and 14 bases lay in between. From germline, CDR1 is MRHNA and CDR2 SNTAGT. This CDR3 contains 15 residues. The CDR3 DNA is TGTGCCAGCAGTGACAATCCGGGACAAGCCTATGGCTACACCTTC. Its translation: CASSDNPGQAYGYTF.

As for this clone: In the same sample, other DNA sequences code for this CDR3. This chain connects TRBV27 to TRBJ2-1; the D gene is possibly TRBD2 (5 bases). The ends were cut back, 5 bases at V and 9 bases at J, with 8 bases in the middle. The CDR3 sequence is 11 residues long. Looked up from germline, CDR1 is MNHEY and CDR2 is SMNVEV (reference sequence). The chain's CDR3 is CASSRGLEQFF. The CDR3 region has the DNA TGTGCCAGCAGTCGCGGGCTTGAGCAGTTCTTC.

This chain connects TRBV2 to TRBJ2-6; D could derive from TRBD1 or TRBD2 (6 bases each). This CDR3 comprises 16 residues. Germline CDR1 reads SNHLY; CDR2 reads FYNNEI. Deletions cut 7 bases from V and 2 bases from J, with 15 bases between. CDR3 loop: CASKGEERAGANVLTF. As DNA, the CDR3 is TGTGCCAGCAAGGGGGAGGAGAGGGCTGGGGCCAACGTCCTGACTTTC.

The CDR3 is CAWSGGGQGFQPQHF. CDR3 DNA: TGTGCCTGGAGTGGTGGGGGACAGGGCTTTCAGCCCCAGCATTTT. V and J are TRBV30 and TRBJ1-5; 9 nucleotides align to TRBD1. V lost 1 base, J lost 6 bases, and 7 bases stayed unmatched. The germline V gene encodes CDR1 GTSNPN and CDR2 SVGIG (reference sequence). The length of the CDR3 is 15 residues.

In the case of this clone: The same CDR3 can be traced to other DNA sequences in this sample. This chain uses TRBV28 with TRBJ2-2; D is undetermined. The germline V and J ends were trimmed by 8 bases and 0 bases, with 10 bases remaining between them. Germline assignment: CDR1 MDHEN and CDR2 SYDVKM. The CDR3 has 14 amino acids. The CDR3 protein is CASSLGSNTGELFF. In DNA form, the CDR3 reads TGTGCCAGCTCTCTCGGGTCGAACACCGGGGAGCTGTTTTTT.

The genes are TRBV4-3 and TRBJ2-1; 11 bases align to TRBD2. The CDR3 spans 18 residues. The ends lost 0 bases at V and 4 bases at J; junction bases unmatched: 8. Germline V lookup: CDR1 LGHNA, CDR2 YSLEER. In DNA form, the CDR3 reads TGCGCCAGCAGCCAAGATAGGACCGGACTAGCGGGTTACAATGAGCAGTTCTTC. Translation gives CASSQDRTGLAGYNEQFF.

V is TRBV29-1 and J is TRBJ2-2, with unresolved D. The CDR3 totals 13 residues. The V gene's germline CDR1 is SQVTM and CDR2 ANQGSEA. V lost 5 bases and J 2 bases, leaving 9 bases between the germline ends. CDR3 coding DNA: TGCAGCGTTATAAGACATAACACCGGGGAGCTGTTTTTT. Its translation: CSVIRHNTGELFF.

The V and J genes are TRBV5-6 and TRBJ1-2; D call uncertain. Germline CDR1 reads SGHDT; CDR2 reads YYEEEE. This CDR3 comprises 12 residues. The V gene lost 4 bases and the J gene lost 11 bases, with 15 bases spanning the gap. The CDR3 coding sequence is TGTGCCAGCAGCCCTAACCCGACCAGTTACACCTTC. Translating it yields CASSPNPTSYTF.

The genes are TRBV27 and TRBJ2-7; D unclear. CDR3 length equals 11 residues. Germline V lookup: CDR1 MNHEY, CDR2 SMNVEV (reference sequence). Deletions cut 2 bases from V and 6 bases from J, with 5 bases between. CDR3 nucleotides: TGTGCCAGCAGTTTAGGACCCGAGCAGTACTTC. This codes for CASSLGPEQYF.

The rearrangement joins TRBV7-6 to TRBJ2-1; 8 nucleotides line up with TRBD2. Germline trimming cut 2 bases from V and 1 base from J; bases unmatched to any gene: 13. CDR1 and CDR2 (germline): SGHVS, FNYEAQ. This CDR3 is built from 19 residues. The CDR3 sequence is CASSLLGLAIPTSYNEQFF. The CDR3 region has the DNA TGTGCCAGCAGCTTACTCGGACTAGCCATTCCAACTTCCTACAATGAGCAGTTCTTC.